This T cell receptor beta chain comes out of a study of blood T cell repertoires in COVID-19. Study-wide context: The cDNA or gDNA used as material had been derived from T cells, B-cell-depleted T cells, or PBMCs.

Original data processing: Reference gene primer amplification yielded estimated nucleated cell counts. The repertoire was sequenced with immunoSEQ multiplex PCR; TCRdb's copy has only in-frame clones and lacks some. D and trimming were read from the DNA, whereas the V and J calls and clone size are those reported in that table. This table holds almost 250,000 clones, around 86% found once. This clonotype originated in an elderly woman with COVID-19, enrolled during active disease. Sequencing input: peripheral blood.

CDR3 nucleotides: TGTGCCACCCGGACAGTCAACTATGGCTACACCTTC. It encodes CATRTVNYGYTF. J is TRBJ1-2 and V is TRBV19, with a weak D call TRBD1 (6 bases). The CDR3 length is 12 residues. Looked up from germline, CDR1 is LNHDA and CDR2 is SQIVND (reference sequence). Trimming removed 10 bases from V and 2 bases from J, with 11 bases in between.